This T cell receptor beta chain was sequenced for a study of cytomegalovirus exposure and HLA in healthy donors. Study outcomes and limitations: The authors assumed roughly uniform sequencing depth across donors for presence/absence analyses. Common viral pathogens (according to a later analysis) appeared linked to several of the most significant clusters.

A note on this clone: Its target is not known.

V was trimmed by 1 base and J by 6 bases, leaving 18 bases between them. CDR3 size: 16 residues. Germline V CDR1 and CDR2: SGHTS, YDEGEE. PCR primers comprised 60 Vbeta and 13 Jbeta primers. TCRdb's copy holds only in-frame clones and misses some; the assay was immunoSEQ multiplex PCR. This sample has around 110,000 clones, with 65% to 90% found just once. Likely unrecorded immune exposures existed in these nominally healthy donors. The sequence came from a woman in her thirties in good health and CMV-seronegative. The chain employs TRBV5-8 and TRBJ2-3, with TRBD2 as a possible D gene (6 bases). Source material: PBMCs. In DNA form, the CDR3 reads TGTGCCAGCAGCTTGCGGTCAACTAGCCCAAAGGATACGCAGTATTTT. Encoded protein: CASSLRSTSPKDTQYF. The whole variable domain, remainder taken from reference TRBV5-8 and TRBJ2-3, is EAGVTQSPTHLIKTRGQQATLRCSPISGHTSVYWYQQALGLGLQFLLWYDEGEERNRGNFPPRFSGRQFPNYSSELNVNALELEDSALYLCASSLRSTSPKDTQYFGPGTRLTVL.